A few counts support the clone carrying this T cell receptor beta chain. No antigen is known for it. This sample was taken from a study of T cell repertoires in cytomegalovirus infection. Study overall: Public TCR beta signature analysis indicated the presence of both CMV infection and matching HLA type. General observations from the study: Dominating the ex vivo response were HLA-C-restricted CMV-specific TCR beta clonotypes.

MiXCR, applied by TCRdb to the reads, yields one record per CDR3 protein. The sample has 650,000 to 900,000 distinct CDR3 sequences; around 29% are singletons. This CDR3 is 16 amino acids long. V lost 2 bases to trimming and J lost 5 bases, with 16 bases between them. CDR1 and CDR2 from the germline V gene are LGHNA and YSLEER. The source of this sequence is a human donor in good health (CMV status not recorded). Some clones in this sample may be carry-over from other donors' samples. Sequencing used cultured CD8+ T cells from PBMCs, obtained from culture after CMV antigen stimulation. The chain has TRBV4-3 and TRBJ2-1; no clear D gene. For the CDR3, the DNA is TGCGCCAGCAGCCAAACTTTAGGACGCCTAGACAATGAGCAGTTCTTC. Protein: CASSQTLGRLDNEQFF.